Each of the 13 T cell receptor beta chains below was sequenced from the same sample in a study of blood T cell repertoires in COVID-19. Measured with immunoSEQ multiplex PCR; TCRdb has only the in-frame clones, and not every one. The profile covers about 350,000 clones, with 88% appearing a single time and approximately 1% taken by the ten largest. The source material was PBMCs or T cells enriched from blood (not recorded which). The receptors derive from a woman aged 25 to 45 who had been exposed to COVID-19.

This chain uses TRBV28 with TRBJ2-7; D is possibly TRBD2 (6 bases). The CDR3 has 15 amino acids. Germline loops: CDR1 MDHEN, CDR2 SYDVKM. V gave up 6 bases and J gave up 2 bases, with 17 bases separating them. The CDR3 region has the DNA TGTGCCAGCAGCCCCCGGGGTAGCGGACCCTACGAGCAGTACTTC. Encoded protein: CASSPRGSGPYEQYF.

The chain couples TRBV12-3 or TRBV12-4 to TRBJ1-4; no clear D. CDR3 size: 13 residues. The V gene lost 5 bases and the J gene lost 12 bases, with 16 bases spanning the gap. The CDR3 region is CASSARTAMELFF. CDR3 sequence (DNA): TGTGCCAGCAGTGCTCGGACTGCGATGGAACTGTTTTTT.

The CDR3 sequence is CASSSYRGANYGYTF. DNA of the CDR3: TGTGCCAGCAGTTCATACAGGGGAGCTAACTATGGCTACACCTTC. The J gene is TRBJ1-2, the V gene TRBV27, with TRBD1 identical over 7 bases. The CDR3 is 15 amino acids. CDR1 and CDR2 from the germline V gene are MNHEY and SMNVEV (reference sequence). Trimming at V came to 4 bases and at J to 0 bases, leaving 5 bases not matched to a gene.

The chain is built from TRBV6-5 and TRBJ2-1; D is unclear. Germline lookup yields CDR1 MNHEY and CDR2 SVGAGI. The V and J ends lost 2 bases and 7 bases respectively, with 12 bases between them. The length of the CDR3 is 14 residues. The CDR3 nucleotides are TGTGCCAGCAGTTACGGCGGTAGAACGAATGAGCAGTTCTTC. Amino acids: CASSYGGRTNEQFF.

This clone was seen a few times. The CDR3 here is CASGGTGQHSPLHF. The CDR3 nucleotides read TGTGCCAGCGGTGGGACAGGGCAACATTCACCCCTCCACTTT. The genes are TRBV28 and TRBJ1-6; 9 bases agree with TRBD1. The J segment lost 8 bases and the V segment lost 8 bases, leaving 7 bases of the junction unmatched. This CDR3 comprises 14 residues. Germline V gene sequence: CDR1 MDHEN, CDR2 SYDVKM.

V and J are TRBV29-1 and TRBJ2-1, with a possible D match to TRBD2 (6 bases). Germline V CDR1 and CDR2: SQVTM, ANQGSEA. Trimming removed 4 bases from V and 4 bases from J, with 14 bases in between. The CDR3 sequence is 14 residues long. Written as DNA, the CDR3 is TGCAGCGTTGGGGAAGGGGACTTGTACAATGAGCAGTTCTTC. It encodes CSVGEGDLYNEQFF.

The chain couples TRBV28 to TRBJ1-4; the D gene is possibly TRBD1 (6 bases). The germline V and J ends were trimmed by 5 bases and 7 bases, with 20 bases remaining between them. Germline V lookup: CDR1 MDHEN, CDR2 SYDVKM. CDR3 length equals 16 residues. CDR3 sequence reads: CASSPPPQGGREKLFF. The DNA of the CDR3 is TGTGCCAGCAGTCCCCCCCCACAGGGTGGGCGTGAAAAACTGTTTTTT. Looking up the rest from reference TRBV28 and TRBJ1-4 gives the full variable domain: DVKVTQSSRYLVKRTGEKVFLECVQDMDHENMFWYRQDPGLGLRLIYFSYDVKMKEKGDIPEGYSVSREKKERFSLILESASTNQTSMYLCASSPPPQGGREKLFFGSGTQLSVL.

The rearrangement links TRBV30 to TRBJ2-7; D remains ambiguous. The ends were cut back, 3 bases at V and 5 bases at J, with 8 bases in the middle. This CDR3 comprises 11 residues. Germline CDR1 and CDR2: GTSNPN and SVGIG (reference sequence). The CDR3 reads CAWRTLHEQYF. Written as DNA, the CDR3 is TGTGCCTGGAGGACTCTCCACGAGCAGTACTTC.

The chain uses TRBV7-9 and TRBJ1-5, with TRBD1 matching 8 bases. CDR3 length: 16 amino acids. With V trimmed by 0 bases and J by 3 bases, 4 bases remained unmatched. From germline, CDR1 is SEHNR and CDR2 FQNEAQ (reference sequence). The CDR3 protein is CASSLAGDRPNQPQHF. The CDR3 nucleotides are TGTGCCAGCAGCTTAGCAGGGGACAGGCCCAATCAGCCCCAGCATTTT.

This chain uses TRBV10-3 with TRBJ1-2, with D tentatively TRBD1 (6 bases). Germline V gene sequence: CDR1 ENHRY, CDR2 SYGVKD. Trimming left V 3 bases short and J 8 bases short, with 16 bases between. CDR3 length: 14 amino acids. CDR3 in amino acids: CAISENRDTGGYTF. CDR3 nucleotides: TGTGCCATCAGTGAAAACCGGGACACGGGCGGCTACACCTTC.

The chain links TRBV2 to TRBJ2-7, with 9 bases lining up with TRBD1. The CDR3 length is 14 residues. V lost 6 bases, J lost 7 bases, and 10 bases stayed unmatched. In germline, CDR1 is SNHLY, CDR2 FYNNEI. In nucleotides, the CDR3 is TGTGCCAGCAGGGGACAGGGAGGGGTGGGGGAGCAGTACTTC. Amino acids: CASRGQGGVGEQYF. Using reference TRBV2 and TRBJ2-7 for the parts outside the CDR3, the full variable domain is EPEVTQTPSHQVTQMGQEVILRCVPISNHLYFYWYRQILGQKVEFLVSFYNNEISEKSEIFDDQFSVERPDGSNFTLKIRSTKLEDSAMYFCASRGQGGVGEQYFGPGTRLTVT.

The chain combines TRBV5-1 with TRBJ2-7; D perhaps matches TRBD2 (5 bases). This CDR3 has 13 amino acids. Germline CDR1 SGHRS, CDR2 YFSETQ. Trimming took off 0 bases at V and 12 bases at J, with 16 bases between the two ends. Here the CDR3 DNA reads TGCGCCAGCAGCTTGGACGATACCGGGATGCTGTACTTC. Protein sequence: CASSLDDTGMLYF.

This clone turned up a few times. V and J are TRBV7-9 and TRBJ2-5; D may be TRBD2 (6 bases). From germline, CDR1 is SEHNR and CDR2 FQNEAQ (reference sequence). The CDR3 extends over 13 amino acids. Trimming took off 6 bases at V and 7 bases at J, with 15 bases between the two ends. CDR3 residues: CASRLGGSGTQYF. The CDR3, as DNA: TGTGCCAGCAGATTGGGGGGTTCCGGGACCCAGTACTTC.